Listed below are T cell receptor beta chains from one sample, sequenced in a study of T cells after yellow fever vaccination. TCRdb passed the 5' RACE reads through MiXCR, listing each CDR3 protein once. The table has approximately 260,000 distinct CDR3 sequences, over 4.5% seen once. The sequencing used CD4+ T cells sorted from PBMCs, collected on the day of the yellow fever booster vaccination. Receptors were obtained from a man in his late teens or twenties who received the YFV17D yellow fever vaccine. Each CDR3 is given with its conserved first and last residue. A D gene is named only where the DNA matches it firmly. Size is omitted from some rows. Given values are once, few, many or a class for expanded clones.

CDR3 length,V gene,clone size,D gene,J gene,CDR3 protein,CDR3 DNA
17,TRBV3-1,few,TRBD2,TRBJ2-3,CASSQVFSGGSTDTQYF,TGTGCCAGCAGCCAAGTTTTTAGCGGGGGGTCCACAGATACGCAGTATTTT
13,TRBV5-1,few,.,TRBJ1-4,CASRHPDGEKLFF,TGCGCCAGCAGACACCCGGACGGTGAAAAACTGTTTTTT
13,TRBV4-3,few,.,TRBJ2-5,CASSQSRQETQYF,TGCGCCAGCAGCCAAAGCAGGCAAGAGACCCAGTACTTC
14,TRBV12-3/TRBV12-4,.,.,TRBJ1-2,CASSLEPQAYGYTF,TGTGCCAGCAGTTTAGAGCCACAGGCCTATGGCTACACCTTC
15,TRBV5-5,many,TRBD1,TRBJ2-1,CASSPGQGIYNEQFF,TGTGCCAGCAGCCCGGGACAGGGGATTTACAATGAGCAGTTCTTC
17,TRBV5-1,few,.,TRBJ2-2,CASSLPVLTLNTGELFF,TGCGCCAGCAGCTTGCCGGTCCTCACTTTAAACACCGGGGAGCTGTTTTTT
13,TRBV25-1,few,.,TRBJ2-1,CASSDPRTPEQFF,TGTGCCAGCAGTGACCCAAGGACCCCTGAGCAGTTCTTC
17,TRBV6-2/TRBV6-3,.,TRBD1,TRBJ2-2,CASSSHRDRANTGELFF,TGTGCCAGCAGTTCTCACCGGGACAGGGCGAACACCGGGGAGCTGTTTTTT
13,TRBV7-2,.,.,TRBJ1-1,CASSFVGNTEAFF,TGTGCCAGCAGCTTCGTTGGGAACACTGAAGCTTTCTTT
15,TRBV15,once,.,TRBJ2-5,CATSRDLGPQETQYF,TGTGCCACCAGCAGAGATTTAGGGCCCCAAGAGACCCAGTACTTC
14,TRBV7-3,.,.,TRBJ1-1,CASSPNPRNTEAFF,TGTGCCAGCAGCCCCAATCCGCGGAACACTGAAGCTTTCTTT